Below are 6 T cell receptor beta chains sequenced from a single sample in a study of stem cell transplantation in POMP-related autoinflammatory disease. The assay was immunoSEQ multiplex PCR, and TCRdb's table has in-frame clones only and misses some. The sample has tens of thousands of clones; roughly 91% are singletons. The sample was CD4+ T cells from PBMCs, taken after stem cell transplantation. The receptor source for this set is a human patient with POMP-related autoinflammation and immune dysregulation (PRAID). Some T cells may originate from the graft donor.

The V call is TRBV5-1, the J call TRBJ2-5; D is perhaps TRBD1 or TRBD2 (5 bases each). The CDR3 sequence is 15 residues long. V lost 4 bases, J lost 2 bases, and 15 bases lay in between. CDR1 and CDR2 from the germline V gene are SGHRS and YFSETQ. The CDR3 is CASSPQPGRQETQYF. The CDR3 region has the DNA TGCGCCAGCAGCCCCCAACCGGGACGGCAAGAGACCCAGTACTTC.

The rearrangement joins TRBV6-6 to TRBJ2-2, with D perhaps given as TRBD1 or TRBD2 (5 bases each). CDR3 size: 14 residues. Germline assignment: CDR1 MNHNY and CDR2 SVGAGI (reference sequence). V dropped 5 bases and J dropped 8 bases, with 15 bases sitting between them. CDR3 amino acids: CASSGTPIRGELFF. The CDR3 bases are TGTGCCAGCAGTGGGACGCCTATTAGGGGGGAGCTGTTTTTT.

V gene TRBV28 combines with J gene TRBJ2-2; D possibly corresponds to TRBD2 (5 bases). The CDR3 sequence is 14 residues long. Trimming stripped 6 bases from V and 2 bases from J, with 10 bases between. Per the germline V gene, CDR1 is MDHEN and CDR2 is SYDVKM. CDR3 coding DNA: TGTGCCAGCAGACCGGGATCCAACACCGGGGAGCTGTTTTTT. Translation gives CASRPGSNTGELFF.

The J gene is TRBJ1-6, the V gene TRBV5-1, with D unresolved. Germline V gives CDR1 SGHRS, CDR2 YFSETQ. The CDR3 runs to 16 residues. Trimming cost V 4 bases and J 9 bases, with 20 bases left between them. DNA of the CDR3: TGCGCCAGCAGCCCAAAGGAGGCAGCGTTATCTTCACCCCTCCACTTT. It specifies CASSPKEAALSSPLHF.

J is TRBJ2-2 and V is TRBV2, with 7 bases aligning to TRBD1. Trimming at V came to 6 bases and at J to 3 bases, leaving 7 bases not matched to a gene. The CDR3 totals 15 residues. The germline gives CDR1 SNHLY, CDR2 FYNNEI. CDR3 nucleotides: TGTGCCAGCAGGAGAGAGGGGGCGGACACCGGGGAGCTGTTTTTT. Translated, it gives CASRREGADTGELFF.

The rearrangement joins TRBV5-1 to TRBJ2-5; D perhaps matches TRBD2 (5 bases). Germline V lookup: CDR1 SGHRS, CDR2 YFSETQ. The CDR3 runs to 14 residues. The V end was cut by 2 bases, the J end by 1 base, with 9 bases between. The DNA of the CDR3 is TGCGCCAGCAGCTTTTTAGCGACCCAAGAGACCCAGTACTTC. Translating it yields CASSFLATQETQYF.